What follows describes a single T cell receptor beta chain. The antigen is not known. Time point meaning: week 3, after first cycle of checkpoint inhibitor. Memory T cells counted as immune-effector cells when CD3+ CD4- CD8+ CD45RA- CD45RO-high CD27- CCR7-. Profiled with immunoSEQ multiplex PCR; TCRdb holds only in-frame clones, not every one. Here the sample spans more than 650 clones, about 87% being singletons. The data are from a study of blood T cell dynamics during melanoma immunotherapy. Whole-study results and caveats: Immune-effector CD8+ cells best matched cell-free DNA CDR3 sequences and were most clonal.

The sequence was collected from a human donor with melanoma. The specimen was CD8+ T cells from blood, collected from a patient treated with checkpoint blockade.

The CDR3 loop is CASADHSSYEQYF. The CDR3 nucleotides are TGTGCCTCAGCGGACCACAGCTCCTACGAGCAGTACTTC. The chain carries TRBV7-9 and TRBJ2-7; D may be TRBD2 (5 bases). CDR3 size: 13 residues. V gave up 11 bases and J gave up 0 bases, with 14 bases separating them. Germline CDR1 and CDR2: SEHNR and FQNEAQ (reference sequence).